The rows below give T cell receptor beta chains drawn from one sample of a study of blood T cell repertoires in COVID-19. Libraries were prepared by immunoSEQ multiplex PCR; TCRdb keeps only in-frame clonotypes and omits some of them. The sample yields nearly 400,000 clones, just under 90% seen once. Sequenced input: PBMCs or T cells enriched from blood (not recorded which). These receptor sequences come from a woman in her thirties who had recovered from COVID-19. Both conserved end residues are part of each CDR3. A D gene is named only where the DNA matches it firmly. The size field is filled for only some rows; it gives once, few, many or a size class.

D	size	V	J	DNA	CDR3
TRBD2	-	TRBV10-2	TRBJ2-3	TGCGCCAGCTCCGCTAGCGGACGCACAGATACGCAGTATTTT	CASSASGRTDTQYF
-	-	TRBV5-1	TRBJ2-5	TGCGCCAGCAGCTTGTCACCGACAAGTCTCCAAGAGACCCAGTACTTC	CASSLSPTSLQETQYF
TRBD1	once	TRBV28	TRBJ2-2	TGTGCCAGCAGTTCGGCCAGGGGGTTATTGAACACCGGGGAGCTGTTTTTT	CASSSARGLLNTGELFF
-	-	TRBV2	TRBJ1-3	TGTGCCACTCTGTCGGGAAACACCATATATTTT	CATLSGNTIYF
-	-	TRBV7-2	TRBJ2-2	TGTGCCAGCAGCGGCCTGGGGGCGAGTACCGGGGAGCTGTTTTTT	CASSGLGASTGELFF
TRBD1	-	TRBV4-2	TRBJ1-1	TGTGCCAGCAGCCAAGATGACAGGGGGGACACTGAAGCTTTCTTT	CASSQDDRGDTEAFF
TRBD1	-	TRBV28	TRBJ2-7	TGTGCCAGCAGTACCCCTGGGCTGGGACAGGGGGCCGTGCAGTACTTC	CASSTPGLGQGAVQYF
TRBD1	-	TRBV27	TRBJ2-7	TGTGCCAGCATGATCGGGACAGGGGACTACGAGCAGTACTTC	CASMIGTGDYEQYF
TRBD1	once	TRBV29-1	TRBJ1-2	TGCAGCGTTATGAACGGGGGACAGGGGAGAGGTGGCTACACCTTC	CSVMNGGQGRGGYTF
-	-	TRBV10-3	TRBJ2-1	TGTGCCCTCTACCCGGGACAAAAAAACAATGAGCAGTTCTTC	CALYPGQKNNEQFF
TRBD2	-	TRBV27	TRBJ2-7	TGTGCCAGCAGTCGACTAGCGGGGTCCTACGAGCAGTACTTC	CASSRLAGSYEQYF
TRBD1	-	TRBV9	TRBJ1-2	TGTGCCAGCAGCGTAGCCGGGACAGGGGGCTATGGCTACACCTTC	CASSVAGTGGYGYTF
-	-	TRBV5-1	TRBJ2-1	TGCGCCAGCAGCTTGGCGGCTAGCTTGAATGAGCAGTTCTTC	CASSLAASLNEQFF
TRBD2	-	TRBV30	TRBJ2-1	TGTGCCTGGAGTGTAGGGACTAGGGCCTCCAATGAGCAGTTCTTC	CAWSVGTRASNEQFF